The 10 T cell receptor beta chains given below trace back to one sample, sequenced in a study of OX40 agonist ivuxolimab in advanced cancers. Libraries were prepared by immunoSEQ multiplex PCR; TCRdb keeps only in-frame clonotypes and omits some of them. In the table there are 35,000 to 50,000 clones, almost 90% of which are singletons. Sequenced here: CD4+ or CD8+ T cells sorted from blood, sampled in a trial of the OX40 agonist ivuxolimab. These receptors were obtained from an adult with an advanced solid tumor such as melanoma, head and neck, liver or kidney cancer.

This chain links TRBV18 with TRBJ2-5; either TRBD1 or TRBD2 may fit D (6 bases each). There are 15 residues in the CDR3. With 2 bases removed from V and 11 bases from J, the gap between germline ends came to 21 bases. Germline loops: CDR1 KGHSH, CDR2 LQKENI. CDR3 sequence reads: CASSPLARGNREQYF. The DNA of the CDR3 is TGTGCCAGCTCACCATTGGCCAGGGGAAATCGGGAGCAGTACTTC.

The chain links TRBV18 to TRBJ2-7; D unclear. V lost 2 bases and J 0 bases, leaving 11 bases between the germline ends. CDR1 and CDR2 (germline): KGHSH, LQKENI. The CDR3 has 15 residues. In DNA, the CDR3 is TGTGCCAGCTCACCAACGGCAGGTGACTCCTACGAGCAGTACTTC. Translation: CASSPTAGDSYEQYF.

The chain employs TRBV5-1 and TRBJ2-7, with a tentative D call TRBD2 (6 bases). The CDR3 length is 14 residues. Trimming took 2 bases from V and 7 from J, leaving 16 bases between them. Germline V gene data show CDR1 as SGHRS and CDR2 as YFSETQ. The CDR3 DNA reads TGCGCCAGCAGCTTTTCCGGGACTCCCCTTGAGCAGTACTTC. As protein: CASSFSGTPLEQYF.

This clone was counted a single time. The J gene is TRBJ2-5, the V gene TRBV7-2; D not resolved. V shed 1 base and J shed 1 base, with 7 bases lying between them. The germline V gene has CDR1 SGHTA and CDR2 FQGNSA. This CDR3 has 14 residues. The DNA for the CDR3 is TGTGCCAGCAGCTTAGATGACGCCCAAGAGACCCAGTACTTC. It is translated as CASSLDDAQETQYF.

The chain couples TRBV7-8 to TRBJ1-2; TRBD1 matches 9 bases. The V segment lost 5 bases and the J segment 6 bases; nucleotides outside the gene matches: 10. Germline lookup yields CDR1 SGHVS and CDR2 FQNEAQ. This CDR3 has 15 amino acids. In DNA form, the CDR3 reads TGTGCCAGCAGCAAACCCTACAGGGGGCAGAATGGCTACACCTTC. This encodes CASSKPYRGQNGYTF.

This clone was seen once. This sequence joins TRBV5-1 and TRBJ2-5, with D possibly matching TRBD1 (5 bases). This CDR3 is 13 amino acids long. Trimming took off 1 base at V and 4 bases at J, with 8 bases between the two ends. From germline, CDR1 is SGHRS and CDR2 YFSETQ. Written as DNA, the CDR3 is TGCGCCAGCAGCTTGAGGACACGAGAGACCCAGTACTTC. This translates into CASSLRTRETQYF.

This clone was picked up one time. The chain employs TRBV18 and TRBJ2-5, with D possibly being TRBD2 (5 bases). V lost 3 bases and J lost 6, with 8 bases in between. This CDR3 is built from 12 residues. CDR1 is KGHSH, CDR2 LQKENI, per germline. The DNA of the CDR3 is TGTGCCAGCTCACCGAGGGAAAAGACCCAGTACTTC. As protein: CASSPREKTQYF.

This clone is a singleton in its sample. The V call is TRBV19, the J call TRBJ2-5, with D maybe TRBD1 (6 bases). CDR1 is LNHDA and CDR2 is SQIVND in the germline V gene (reference sequence). The CDR3 has 13 residues. Trimming pared 5 bases from V and 2 bases from J, leaving 9 bases between. The CDR3 protein is CASSRDTQETQYF. The CDR3, as DNA: TGTGCCAGTAGTCGGGACACTCAAGAGACCCAGTACTTC.

The V call is TRBV9, the J call TRBJ2-1, with 14 bases fitting TRBD2. This CDR3 is 17 amino acids long. Germline V gene data show CDR1 as SGDLS and CDR2 as YYNGEE. Trimming cost V 3 bases and J 0 bases; bases outside gene matches: 2. CDR3 sequence (DNA): TGTGCCAGCAGCGGAGGGACTAGCGGGAGCTCCTACAATGAGCAGTTCTTC. It translates to CASSGGTSGSSYNEQFF. The whole variable domain, filled in from reference TRBV9 and TRBJ2-1, reads DSGVTQTPKHLITATGQRVTLRCSPRSGDLSVYWYQQSLDQGLQFLIQYYNGEERAKGNILERFSAQQFPDLHSELNLSSLELGDSALYFCASSGGTSGSSYNEQFFGPGTRLTVL.

This clone was seen a few times. The rearrangement joins TRBV15 to TRBJ2-7, with a weak D call TRBD1 (6 bases). Trimming took 0 bases from V and 2 from J, leaving 14 bases between them. The length of the CDR3 is 16 residues. The germline CDR1 and CDR2 sequences are LNHNV and YYDKDF (reference sequence). The CDR3 DNA is TGTGCCACCAGCAGAGACCCACAGGGCCCCCCCTACGAGCAGTACTTC. Translated: CATSRDPQGPPYEQYF.